Below, 20 T cell receptor beta chains from the same sample are listed, as sequenced in a study of blood T cells in healthy people across ages. A second PCR of 7 to 11 cycles used a sample-barcoded 5' primer and a J-beta primer mix. TCRdb reprocessed the 5' RACE reads with MiXCR, giving one entry per CDR3 protein. The table includes over a million distinct CDR3 sequences, approximately 26% detected once. These same records also appear under a second study, on T cells of mothers and their children.

Sequencing was done on a sample of blood. These receptors all stem from a girl aged 2 to 10 in good health.

This clonotype appeared once. The J gene is TRBJ2-2, the V gene TRBV4-2; the D is unclear. Germline CDR1 is LGHNA and CDR2 is YNFKEQ. This CDR3 contains 13 residues. The V end was cut by 4 bases, the J end by 5 bases, with 8 bases between. The CDR3 DNA reads TGTGCCAGCAGCCCCCAAGCTACCGGGGAGCTGTTTTTT. Translating gives CASSPQATGELFF.

There are a few counts of this clonotype. The V and J genes are TRBV27 and TRBJ2-5; D is uncertain. The DNA end lines up better with TRBJ2-1; the J call may be wrong. Germline CDR1 reads MNHEY; CDR2 reads SMNVEV (reference sequence). The CDR3 contains 14 residues. The CDR3 coding sequence is TGTGCCAGCAGTTTTAGCCGGGCCTCCAGTGAGCAGTTCTTC. As protein: CASSFSRASSEQFF.

This rearrangement joins TRBV7-2 to TRBJ2-5, with 8 nucleotides matching TRBD1. CDR3 length: 12 residues. The V gene end was trimmed by 3 bases and the J gene end by 13 bases; junction bases not matched to a gene: 7. Germline loops: CDR1 SGHTA, CDR2 FQGNSA. The CDR3 DNA reads TGTGCCAGCAGCTTCCGGACAGGGCCGACGTACTTC. Its translation: CASSFRTGPTYF.

This clonotype was detected a few times. The chain recombines TRBV6-5 with TRBJ1-2; D perhaps matches TRBD1 (6 bases). Per germline, CDR1 MNHEY and CDR2 SVGAGI. The CDR3 covers 17 residues. V was shortened by 0 bases and J by 4 bases, with 18 bases between the two germline ends. CDR3 sequence: CASSYSYTGTSIYGYTF. The CDR3 DNA is TGTGCCAGCAGTTACTCGTATACAGGGACCTCAATCTATGGCTACACCTTC.

This clonotype was counted a few times. The genes are TRBV29-1 and TRBJ2-7; no clear D gene. The germline V gene has CDR1 SQVTM and CDR2 ANQGSEA. The V end was cut by 6 bases, the J end by 6 bases, with 9 bases between. This CDR3 is built from 10 residues. CDR3 amino acids: CSVGDPEQYF. CDR3 nucleotide sequence: TGCAGCGTGGGCGACCCCGAGCAGTACTTC.

The V and J genes are TRBV29-1 and TRBJ1-1, with a possible D match to TRBD1 (5 bases). The ends were cut back, 7 bases at V and 5 bases at J, with 17 bases in the middle. The CDR3 is made up of 13 amino acids. Germline assignment: CDR1 SQVTM and CDR2 ANQGSEA. CDR3 amino acids: CSAGRGAGTEAFF. The DNA for the CDR3 is TGCAGCGCTGGGAGGGGCGCGGGGACTGAAGCTTTCTTT. Variable domain in full (rest from reference TRBV29-1 and TRBJ1-1): SAVISQKPSRDICQRGTSLTIQCQVDSQVTMMFWYRQQPGQSLTLIATANQGSEATYESGFVIDKFPISRPNLTFSTLTVSNMSPEDSSIYLCSAGRGAGTEAFFGQGTRLTVV.

The rearrangement joins TRBV7-2 to TRBJ2-5, with 7 bases lining up with TRBD1. The end of the DNA fits TRBJ2-7 better, so the J call may be wrong. CDR3 length: 15 residues. Germline-derived CDR1 and CDR2 are SGHTA and FQGNSA. In DNA, the CDR3 is TGTGCCAGCAGCTTGTCTCAGGGGGTGGGTTCCGAGCAGTACTTC. Translated, it gives CASSLSQGVGSEQYF.

J is TRBJ2-1 and V is TRBV6-2 or TRBV6-3; D call uncertain. V was clipped by 1 base and J by 3 bases, with 16 bases between them. The CDR3 is 17 residues long. Germline-derived CDR1 and CDR2 are MNHEY and SVGEGT. The CDR3 DNA is TGTGCCAGCAGTTACTTATCCTCTCCCGCGGACTACAATGAGCAGTTCTTC. It is translated as CASSYLSSPADYNEQFF.

The genes are TRBV5-1 and TRBJ2-2; D remains unclear. V lost 5 bases and J lost 5, with 10 bases in between. The germline V gene encodes CDR1 SGHRS and CDR2 YFSETQ. This CDR3 has 13 residues. The chain's CDR3 is CASRGADTGELFF. CDR3 in DNA: TGCGCCAGCAGAGGTGCAGATACCGGGGAGCTGTTTTTT. The whole variable domain, remainder taken from reference TRBV5-1 and TRBJ2-2, is KAGVTQTPRYLIKTRGQQVTLSCSPISGHRSVSWYQQTPGQGLQFLFEYFSETQRNKGNFPGRFSGRQFSNSRSEMNVSTLELGDSALYLCASRGADTGELFFGEGSRLTVL.

This chain links TRBV6-6 with TRBJ2-3; no firm D call. With 7 bases removed from V and 4 bases from J, the gap between germline ends came to 15 bases. Germline V gene lookup returns CDR1 MNHNY and CDR2 SVGAGI (reference sequence). The CDR3 runs to 14 residues. The CDR3 nucleotides read TGTGCCAGCAACGCCAGAGCGCCAGCAGATACGCAGTATTTT. Residues: CASNARAPADTQYF.

This clonotype was observed a handful of times. The chain employs TRBV6-1 and TRBJ2-5; TRBD2 matches at 8 bases. The end of the DNA fits TRBJ2-1 better, so the J call may be wrong. CDR1 and CDR2 from the germline V gene are MNHNS and SASEGT. CDR3 length equals 11 residues. The CDR3 region has the DNA TGTGCCAGCAGTCGGGGACTAGTTCAGTTCTTC. Translating gives CASSRGLVQFF.

In its sample, this clonotype was seen a few times. The rearrangement joins TRBV27 to TRBJ2-1; D is unclear. The V gene's germline CDR1 is MNHEY and CDR2 SMNVEV (reference sequence). V lost 5 bases and J lost 5, with 16 bases in between. This CDR3 is built from 15 residues. CDR3 bases: TGTGCCAGCAGTGCCGACACTGGTCCAAACAATGAGCAGTTCTTC. Translated: CASSADTGPNNEQFF.

The chain uses TRBV7-9 and TRBJ2-1; 7 nucleotides line up with TRBD1. Losses at the gene ends were 4 bases for V and 1 base for J; bases not matched to a gene: 4. This CDR3 spans 15 amino acids. CDR1 and CDR2 from the germline V gene are SEHNR and FQNEAQ (reference sequence). In DNA, the CDR3 is TGTGCCAGCAGCTACGGACAGGTGTCCTACAATGAGCAGTTCTTC. Translating gives CASSYGQVSYNEQFF. Using reference TRBV7-9 and TRBJ2-1 for the parts outside the CDR3, the full variable domain is DTGVSQNPRHKITKRGQNVTFRCDPISEHNRLYWYRQTLGQGPEFLTYFQNEAQLEKSRLLSDRFSAERPKGSFSTLEIQRTEQGDSAMYLCASSYGQVSYNEQFFGPGTRLTVL.

The rearrangement uses TRBV28 and TRBJ1-4; D is possibly TRBD1 (5 bases). The CDR3 runs to 18 residues. V shed 6 bases and J shed 0 bases, with 20 bases lying between them. Germline CDR1 and CDR2: MDHEN and SYDVKM. The CDR3 is CASSAEHGAGATNEKLFF. CDR3 nucleotides: TGTGCCAGCAGCGCCGAACACGGGGCAGGAGCAACTAATGAAAAACTGTTTTTT.

The chain combines TRBV3-1 with TRBJ2-7, with TRBD2 identical over 10 bases. V shed 2 bases and J 7 bases; nucleotides not matched to a gene: 2. CDR1 is LGHDT and CDR2 is YNNKEL in the germline V gene (reference sequence). The CDR3 runs to 13 residues. The CDR3 region is CASSQKREGEQYF. CDR3 sequence (DNA): TGTGCCAGCAGCCAAAAGCGGGAGGGGGAGCAGTACTTC.

V is TRBV7-2 and J is TRBJ2-5, with D unclear. Trimming stripped 5 bases from V and 4 bases from J, with 8 bases between. This CDR3 has 12 residues. Germline V gene lookup returns CDR1 SGHTA and CDR2 FQGNSA. The CDR3 here is CASSPLAETQYF. The CDR3 DNA is TGTGCCAGCAGCCCTTTGGCAGAGACCCAGTACTTC.

The chain couples TRBV24-1 to TRBJ2-1; D is uncertain. CDR1 and CDR2 (germline): KGHDR, SFDVKD. Trimming took 3 bases from V and 0 from J, leaving 14 bases between them. This CDR3 has 17 residues. CDR3 DNA sequence: TGTGCCACCAGTGATGTACTTCCACTGAGCTCCTACAATGAGCAGTTCTTC. This sequence encodes CATSDVLPLSSYNEQFF.

The chain employs TRBV28 and TRBJ1-5; D is unclear. This CDR3 has 16 amino acids. With 8 bases removed from V and 0 bases from J, the gap between germline ends came to 17 bases. Looked up from germline, CDR1 is MDHEN and CDR2 is SYDVKM. The CDR3 sequence is CASGKRAPNSNQPQHF. CDR3 sequence (DNA): TGTGCCAGCGGCAAAAGGGCTCCTAATAGCAATCAGCCCCAGCATTTT.

This clonotype was detected only a few times. This rearrangement joins TRBV5-4 to TRBJ2-7, with 10 bases matching TRBD1. This CDR3 spans 14 amino acids. Trimming removed 4 bases from V and 10 bases from J; junction bases left unmatched: 11. CDR1 SGHNT and CDR2 YYREEE come from the germline V gene (reference sequence). In DNA, the CDR3 is TGTGCCAGCAGCCTGTCGAGGACAGGGGGATACCAGTACTTC. This encodes CASSLSRTGGYQYF.

V gene TRBV7-9 combines with J gene TRBJ1-3, with 7 bases lining up with TRBD1. With 5 bases clipped from V and 0 bases from J, the junction kept 7 bases outside the gene matches. Germline values: CDR1 SEHNR, CDR2 FQNEAQ (reference sequence). There are 16 residues in the CDR3. For the CDR3, the DNA is TGTGCCAGCAGCCAGACAGGGATCAACTCTGGAAACACCATATATTTT. Its protein product is CASSQTGINSGNTIYF.